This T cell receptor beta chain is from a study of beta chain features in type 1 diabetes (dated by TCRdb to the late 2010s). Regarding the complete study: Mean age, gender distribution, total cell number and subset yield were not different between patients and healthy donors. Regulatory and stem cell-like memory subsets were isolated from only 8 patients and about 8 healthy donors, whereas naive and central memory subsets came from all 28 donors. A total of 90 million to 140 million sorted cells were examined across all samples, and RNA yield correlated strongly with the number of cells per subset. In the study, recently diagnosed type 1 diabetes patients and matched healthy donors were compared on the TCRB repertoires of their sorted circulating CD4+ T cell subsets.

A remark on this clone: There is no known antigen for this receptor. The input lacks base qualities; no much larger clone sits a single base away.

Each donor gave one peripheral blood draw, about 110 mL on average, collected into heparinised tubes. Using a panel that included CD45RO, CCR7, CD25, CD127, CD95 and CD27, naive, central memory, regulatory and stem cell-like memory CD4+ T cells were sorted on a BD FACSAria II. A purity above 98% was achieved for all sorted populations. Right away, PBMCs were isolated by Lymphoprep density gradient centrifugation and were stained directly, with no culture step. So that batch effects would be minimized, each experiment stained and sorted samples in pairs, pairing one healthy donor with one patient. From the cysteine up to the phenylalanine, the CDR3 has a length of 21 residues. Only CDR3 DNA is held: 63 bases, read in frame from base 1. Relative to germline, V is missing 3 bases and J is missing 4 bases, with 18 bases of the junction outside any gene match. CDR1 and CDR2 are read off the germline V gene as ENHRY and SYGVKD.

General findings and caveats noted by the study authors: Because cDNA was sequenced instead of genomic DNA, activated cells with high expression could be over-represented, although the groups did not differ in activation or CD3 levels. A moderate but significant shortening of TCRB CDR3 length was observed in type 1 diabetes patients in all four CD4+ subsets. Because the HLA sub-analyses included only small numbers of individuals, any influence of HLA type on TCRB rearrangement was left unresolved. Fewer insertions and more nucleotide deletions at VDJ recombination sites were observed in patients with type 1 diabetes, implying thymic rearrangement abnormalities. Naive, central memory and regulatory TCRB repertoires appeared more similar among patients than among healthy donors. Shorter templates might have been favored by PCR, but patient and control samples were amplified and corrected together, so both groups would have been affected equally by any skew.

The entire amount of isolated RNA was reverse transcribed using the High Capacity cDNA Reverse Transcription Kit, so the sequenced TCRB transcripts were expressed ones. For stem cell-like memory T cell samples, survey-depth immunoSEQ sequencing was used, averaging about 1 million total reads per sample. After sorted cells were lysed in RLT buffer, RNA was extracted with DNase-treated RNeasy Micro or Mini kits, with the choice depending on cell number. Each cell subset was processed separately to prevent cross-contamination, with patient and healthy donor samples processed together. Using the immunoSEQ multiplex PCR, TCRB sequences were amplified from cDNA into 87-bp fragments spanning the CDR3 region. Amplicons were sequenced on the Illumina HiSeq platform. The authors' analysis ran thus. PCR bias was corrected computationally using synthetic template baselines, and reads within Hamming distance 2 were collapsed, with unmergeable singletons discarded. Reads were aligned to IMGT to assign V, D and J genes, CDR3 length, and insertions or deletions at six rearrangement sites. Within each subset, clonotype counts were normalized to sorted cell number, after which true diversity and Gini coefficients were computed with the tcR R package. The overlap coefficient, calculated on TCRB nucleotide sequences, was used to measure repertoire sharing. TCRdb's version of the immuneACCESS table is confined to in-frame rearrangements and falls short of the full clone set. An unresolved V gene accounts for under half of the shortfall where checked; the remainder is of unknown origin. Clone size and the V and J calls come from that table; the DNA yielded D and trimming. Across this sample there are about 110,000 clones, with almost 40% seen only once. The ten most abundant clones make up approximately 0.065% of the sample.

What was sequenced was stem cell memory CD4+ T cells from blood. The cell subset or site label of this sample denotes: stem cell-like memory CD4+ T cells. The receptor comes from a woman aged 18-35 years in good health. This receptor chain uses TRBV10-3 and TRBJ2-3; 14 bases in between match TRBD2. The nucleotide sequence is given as TGTGCCATCAGTGAAGTGTTGGGACTAGCGGGAGTTCAAAAAAGGGCAGATACGCAGTATTTT. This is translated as CAISEVLGLAGVQKRADTQYF.